This T cell receptor (beta chain) was sequenced during a study of blood T cell repertoires in COVID-19 (dated by TCRdb to 2018 to 2021). Context from the whole study: Samples covering the acute and convalescent phases of COVID-19 were provided by collaborators in the United States, Italy and Spain. The samples were drawn from two sources: the first 160 participants of the ongoing ImmuneRACE study, and approximately 1,300 subjects contributed by 6 global collaborators. The prospective study material was composed of cDNA or gDNA derived from T cells, B-cell-depleted T cells, or PBMCs. Nearly every sample came with metadata listing a de-identified subject ID, COVID-19 status, age in years and sex. Deeply sampled blood TCRbeta repertoires from subjects exposed to, actively infected with, or recovered from COVID-19 were included in the dataset. A freely available public database, intended as a resource for researchers studying the immune response to SARS-CoV-2, is where the repertoires were released. Where available, HLA class I and class II types were taken from metadata supplied by the sample provider and were not determined by assay-based typing.

General study outcomes and caveats: Clinical and demographic metadata were provided uncurated, with the amount varying by source and participant.

With respect to this clone: Its antigen specificity is not known. No base quality values were provided; no much bigger clone lies one nucleotide off.

The collaborating institutions used their own protocols to collect whole blood in K2EDTA tubes. For TCRbeta analysis, collaborators shipped samples as frozen whole blood, isolated PBMCs, or DNA extracted from either of those sample types. TCRbeta CDR3 regions were amplified from genomic DNA using the immunoSEQ Assay, a bias-controlled multiplex PCR. The source study handled its data this way. Within the assay, amplification of reference gene primers was used to estimate how many nucleated cells each sample contained. Sequence reads were collapsed and filtered to measure the absolute abundance of every unique TCRbeta CDR3 rearrangement. For each sample, productive Simpson clonality was calculated as the square root of Simpson's diversity index over productive rearrangements. Here the immuneACCESS table is served through TCRdb, limited to in-frame sequences with V and J called. Missing clones are a known gap in these copies; in checked studies unresolved V genes cover under half, and the rest lacks a known reason. That table is the source of V, J and clone size, and D and trimming were worked out from the DNA. This sample is represented by approximately 300,000 clones; around 88% of them were singletons. The ten largest make up around 0.88% of the sample.

Cut back by 1 base and 4 bases, the V and J ends lie 7 bases apart. CDR1 and CDR2 are drawn from the germline V gene (reference sequence): LNHDA, SQIVND. Including the terminal cysteine and phenylalanine, the CDR3 comprises 13 residues. Only the CDR3 DNA stays, 39 bases, in frame from base 1. This TCR derives from a man between 25 and 39 years old with acute or convalescent COVID-19. The rearranged chain carries TRBV19 and TRBJ1-1; no confident D gene assignment can be made. The sample was peripheral blood. The CDR3 loop reads CASSIGGATEAFF. The DNA sequence follows: TGTGCCAGTAGTATAGGCGGAGCCACTGAAGCTTTCTTT.